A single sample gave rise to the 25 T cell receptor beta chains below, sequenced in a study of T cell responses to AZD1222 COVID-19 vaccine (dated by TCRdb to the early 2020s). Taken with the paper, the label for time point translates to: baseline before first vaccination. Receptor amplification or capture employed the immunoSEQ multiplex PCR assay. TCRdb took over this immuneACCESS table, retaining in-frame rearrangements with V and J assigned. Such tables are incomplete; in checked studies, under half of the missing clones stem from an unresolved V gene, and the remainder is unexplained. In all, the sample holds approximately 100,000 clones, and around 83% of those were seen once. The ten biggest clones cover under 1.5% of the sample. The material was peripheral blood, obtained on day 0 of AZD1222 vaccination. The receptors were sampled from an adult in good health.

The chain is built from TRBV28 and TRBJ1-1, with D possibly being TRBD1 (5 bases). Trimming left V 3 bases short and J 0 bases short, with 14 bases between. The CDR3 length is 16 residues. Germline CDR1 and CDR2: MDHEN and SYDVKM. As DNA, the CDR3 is TGTGCCAGCAGTTTGGGGGGGATGGGAATGAACACTGAAGCTTTCTTT. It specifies CASSLGGMGMNTEAFF.

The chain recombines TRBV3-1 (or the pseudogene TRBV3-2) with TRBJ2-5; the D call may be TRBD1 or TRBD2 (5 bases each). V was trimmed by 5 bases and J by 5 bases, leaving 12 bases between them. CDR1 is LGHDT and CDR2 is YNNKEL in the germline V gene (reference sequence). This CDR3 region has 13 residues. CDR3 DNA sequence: TGTGCCAGCAGCGTCCCAGGGACGGAGACCCAGTACTTC. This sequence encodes CASSVPGTETQYF.

CDR3 in DNA: TGTGCCAGCAGCTCCCAGGGACTAGCTTACGAGCAGTACTTC. Translated, it gives CASSSQGLAYEQYF. V gene TRBV7-3 combines with J gene TRBJ2-7; the match to TRBD2 covers 9 bases. The V gene's germline CDR1 is SGHTA and CDR2 FQGTGA. With 4 bases clipped from V and 4 bases from J, the junction kept 5 bases outside the gene matches. The CDR3 is 14 amino acids.

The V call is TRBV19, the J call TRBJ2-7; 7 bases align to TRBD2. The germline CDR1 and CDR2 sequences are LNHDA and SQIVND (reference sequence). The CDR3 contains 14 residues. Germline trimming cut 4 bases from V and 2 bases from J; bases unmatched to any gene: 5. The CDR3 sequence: CASSSRRGAYEQYF. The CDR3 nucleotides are TGTGCCAGTAGTAGCCGACGGGGGGCCTACGAGCAGTACTTC.

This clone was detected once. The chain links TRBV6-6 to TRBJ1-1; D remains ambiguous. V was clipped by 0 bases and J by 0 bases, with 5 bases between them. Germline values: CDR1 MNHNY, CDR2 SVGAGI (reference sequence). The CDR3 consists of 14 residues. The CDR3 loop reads CASSYSLVNTEAFF. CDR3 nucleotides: TGTGCCAGCAGTTACTCTCTTGTGAACACTGAAGCTTTCTTT.

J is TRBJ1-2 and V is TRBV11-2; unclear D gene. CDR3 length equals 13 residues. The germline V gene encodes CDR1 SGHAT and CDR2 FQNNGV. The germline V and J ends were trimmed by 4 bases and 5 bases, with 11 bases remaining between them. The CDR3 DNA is TGTGCCAGCAGCTCAACTATAATGTATGGCTACACCTTC. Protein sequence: CASSSTIMYGYTF.

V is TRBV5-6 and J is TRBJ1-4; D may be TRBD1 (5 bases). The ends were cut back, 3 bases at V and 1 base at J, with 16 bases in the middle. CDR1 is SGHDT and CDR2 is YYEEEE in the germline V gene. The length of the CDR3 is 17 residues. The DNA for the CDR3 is TGTGCCAGCAGCTCACTCTATAGGGGCGGAACTAATGAAAAACTGTTTTTT. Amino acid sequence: CASSSLYRGGTNEKLFF.

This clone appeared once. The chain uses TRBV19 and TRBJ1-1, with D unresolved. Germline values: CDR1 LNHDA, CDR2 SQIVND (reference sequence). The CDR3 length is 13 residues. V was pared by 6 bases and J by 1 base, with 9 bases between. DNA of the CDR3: TGTGCCAGTAGAGACGGAAAGAACACTGAAGCTTTCTTT. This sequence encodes CASRDGKNTEAFF.

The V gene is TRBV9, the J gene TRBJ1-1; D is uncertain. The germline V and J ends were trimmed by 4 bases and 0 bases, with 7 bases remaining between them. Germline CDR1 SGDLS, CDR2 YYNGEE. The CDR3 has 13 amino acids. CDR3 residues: CASSQEMNTEAFF. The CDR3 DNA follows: TGTGCCAGCAGCCAAGAGATGAACACTGAAGCTTTCTTT.

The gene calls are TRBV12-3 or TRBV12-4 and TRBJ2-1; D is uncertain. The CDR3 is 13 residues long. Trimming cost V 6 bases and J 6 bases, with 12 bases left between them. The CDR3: CASSLLRLNEQFF. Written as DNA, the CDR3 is TGTGCCAGCAGCCTCCTTCGGCTCAATGAGCAGTTCTTC.

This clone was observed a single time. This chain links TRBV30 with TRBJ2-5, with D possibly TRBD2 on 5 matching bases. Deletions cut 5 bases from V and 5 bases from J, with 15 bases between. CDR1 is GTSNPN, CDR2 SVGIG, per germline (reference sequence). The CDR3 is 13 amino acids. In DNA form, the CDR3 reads TGTGCCTGGGGACTGCCCCCGGGGGAGACCCAGTACTTC. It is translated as CAWGLPPGETQYF.

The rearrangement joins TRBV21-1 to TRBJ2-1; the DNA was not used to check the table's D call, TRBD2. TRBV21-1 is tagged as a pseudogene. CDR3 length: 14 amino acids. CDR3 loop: CASSKEGLASEQFF. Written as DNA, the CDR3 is TGTGCCAGCAGCAAGGAGGGACTAGCTTCTGAGCAGTTCTTC.

The CDR3 is CASSQKDRVIYEQYF. The CDR3 DNA follows: TGTGCCAGCAGCCAGAAAGACAGGGTAATCTACGAGCAGTACTTC. The rearrangement links TRBV13 to TRBJ2-7, with TRBD1 identical over 7 bases. Germline CDR1 PRHDT, CDR2 FYEKMQ (reference sequence). With V trimmed by 5 bases and J by 3 bases, 10 bases remained unmatched. CDR3 length: 15 residues.

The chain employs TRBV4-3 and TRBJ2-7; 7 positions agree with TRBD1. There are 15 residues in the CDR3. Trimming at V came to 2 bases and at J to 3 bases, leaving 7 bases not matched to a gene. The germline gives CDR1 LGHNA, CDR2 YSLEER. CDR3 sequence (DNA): TGCGCCAGCAGCCAAAATAACAGGGGTTTCTACGAGCAGTACTTC. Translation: CASSQNNRGFYEQYF.

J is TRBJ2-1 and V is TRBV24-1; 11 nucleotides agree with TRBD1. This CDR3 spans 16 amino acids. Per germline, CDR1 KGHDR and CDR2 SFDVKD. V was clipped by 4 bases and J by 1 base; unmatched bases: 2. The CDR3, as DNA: TGTGCCACCAGTGACAGGGACAGGGGGTCCTACAATGAGCAGTTCTTC. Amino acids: CATSDRDRGSYNEQFF.

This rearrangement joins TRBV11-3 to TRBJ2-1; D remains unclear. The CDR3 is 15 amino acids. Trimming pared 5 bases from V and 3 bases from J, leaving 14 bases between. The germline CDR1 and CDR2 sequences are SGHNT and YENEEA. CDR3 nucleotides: TGTGCCAGCAGCGATCAATTCTCTGACTACAATGAGCAGTTCTTC. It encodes CASSDQFSDYNEQFF.

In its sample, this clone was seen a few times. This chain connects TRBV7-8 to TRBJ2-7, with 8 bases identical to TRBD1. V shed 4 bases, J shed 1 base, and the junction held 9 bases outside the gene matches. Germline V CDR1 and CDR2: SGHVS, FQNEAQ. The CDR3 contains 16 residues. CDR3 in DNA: TGTGCCAGCAGCTACACAGGGGACAGGCCTTCCTACGAGCAGTACTTC. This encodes CASSYTGDRPSYEQYF.

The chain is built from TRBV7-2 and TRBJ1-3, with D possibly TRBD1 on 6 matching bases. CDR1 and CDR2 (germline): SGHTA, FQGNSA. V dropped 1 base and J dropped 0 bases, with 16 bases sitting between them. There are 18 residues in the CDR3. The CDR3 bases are TGTGCCAGCAGCTTAGATTGGGTACAGGGTCCCTCTGGAAACACCATATATTTT. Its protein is CASSLDWVQGPSGNTIYF.

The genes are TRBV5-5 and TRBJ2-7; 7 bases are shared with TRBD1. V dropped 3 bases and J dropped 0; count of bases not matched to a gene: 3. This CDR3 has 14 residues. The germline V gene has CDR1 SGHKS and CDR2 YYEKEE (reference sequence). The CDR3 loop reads CASSWDSHSYEQYF. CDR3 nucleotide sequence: TGTGCCAGCAGCTGGGACAGTCACTCCTACGAGCAGTACTTC. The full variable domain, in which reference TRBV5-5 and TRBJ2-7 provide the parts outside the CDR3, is DAGVTQSPTHLIKTRGQQVTLRCSPISGHKSVSWYQQVLGQGPQFIFQYYEKEERGRGNFPDRFSARQFPNYSSELNVNALLLGDSALYLCASSWDSHSYEQYFGPGTRLTVT.

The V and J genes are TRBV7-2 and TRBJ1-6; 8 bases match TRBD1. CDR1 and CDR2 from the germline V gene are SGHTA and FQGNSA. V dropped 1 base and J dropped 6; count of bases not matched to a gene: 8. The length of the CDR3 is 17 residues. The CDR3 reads CASSLVRTGLFNSPLHF. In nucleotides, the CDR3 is TGTGCCAGCAGCTTAGTTAGGACAGGGTTGTTTAATTCACCCCTCCACTTT.

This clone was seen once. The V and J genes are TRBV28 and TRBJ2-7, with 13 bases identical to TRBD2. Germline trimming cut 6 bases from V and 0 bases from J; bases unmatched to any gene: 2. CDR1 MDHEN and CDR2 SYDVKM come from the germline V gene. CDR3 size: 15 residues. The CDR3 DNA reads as TGTGCCAGCAGCCGGACTAGCGGGAGCTCCTACGAGCAGTACTTC. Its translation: CASSRTSGSSYEQYF.

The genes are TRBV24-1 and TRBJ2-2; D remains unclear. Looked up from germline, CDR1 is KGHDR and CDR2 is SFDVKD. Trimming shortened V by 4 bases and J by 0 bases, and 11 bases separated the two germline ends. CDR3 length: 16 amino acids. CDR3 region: CATSEWARTNTGELFF. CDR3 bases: TGTGCCACCAGTGAGTGGGCCAGAACGAACACCGGGGAGCTGTTTTTT.

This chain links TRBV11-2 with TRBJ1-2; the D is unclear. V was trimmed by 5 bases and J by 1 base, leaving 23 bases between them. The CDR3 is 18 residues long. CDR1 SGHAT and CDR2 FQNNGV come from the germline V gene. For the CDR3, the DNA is TGTGCCAGCAGCCCCCCCCCGACGGACCGATCTATTAACTATGGCTACACCTTC. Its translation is CASSPPPTDRSINYGYTF.

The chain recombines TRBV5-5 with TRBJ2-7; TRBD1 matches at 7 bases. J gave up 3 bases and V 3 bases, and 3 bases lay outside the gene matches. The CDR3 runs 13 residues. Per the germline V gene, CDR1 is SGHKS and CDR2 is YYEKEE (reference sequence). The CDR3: CASSSTGDYEQYF. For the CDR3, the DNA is TGTGCCAGCAGCTCTACAGGGGACTACGAGCAGTACTTC.

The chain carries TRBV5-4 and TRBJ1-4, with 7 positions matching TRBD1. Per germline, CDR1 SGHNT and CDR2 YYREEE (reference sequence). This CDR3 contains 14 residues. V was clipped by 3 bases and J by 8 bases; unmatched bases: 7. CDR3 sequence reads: CASSSDRRREKLFF. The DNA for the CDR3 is TGTGCCAGCAGCTCGGACAGGCGGAGGGAAAAACTGTTTTTT. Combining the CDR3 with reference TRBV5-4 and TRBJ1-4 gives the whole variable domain ETGVTQSPTHLIKTRGQQVTLRCSSQSGHNTVSWYQQALGQGPQFIFQYYREEENGRGNFPPRFSGLQFPNYSSELNVNALELDDSALYLCASSSDRRREKLFFGSGTQLSVL.